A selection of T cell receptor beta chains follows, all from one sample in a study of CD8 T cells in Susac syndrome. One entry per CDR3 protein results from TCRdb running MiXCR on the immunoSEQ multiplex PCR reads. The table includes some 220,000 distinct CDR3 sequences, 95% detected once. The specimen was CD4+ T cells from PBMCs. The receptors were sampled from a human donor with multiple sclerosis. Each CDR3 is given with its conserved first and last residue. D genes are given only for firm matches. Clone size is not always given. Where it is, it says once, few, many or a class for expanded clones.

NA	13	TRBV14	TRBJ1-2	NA	TGTGCCAGCAGCCCACGGTGGGTCTATGGCTACACCTTC	CASSPRWVYGYTF
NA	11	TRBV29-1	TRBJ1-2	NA	TGCAGCGTTTGGGGCCCATATGGCTACACCTTC	CSVWGPYGYTF
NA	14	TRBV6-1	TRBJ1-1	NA	TGTGCCAGCAGGGAAGGGGATGCGTACACTGAAGCTTTCTTT	CASREGDAYTEAFF
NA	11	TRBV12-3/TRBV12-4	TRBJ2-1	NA	TGTGCCAGCAGTTTTAAGGTTGAGCAGTTCTTC	CASSFKVEQFF
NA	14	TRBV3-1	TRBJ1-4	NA	TGTGCCAGCAGCCTACAGGGAACTAATGAAAAACTGTTTTTT	CASSLQGTNEKLFF
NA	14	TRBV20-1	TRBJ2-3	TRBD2	TGCAGTGCTGGACTAGCGGGAGTCCAAGATACGCAGTATTTT	CSAGLAGVQDTQYF
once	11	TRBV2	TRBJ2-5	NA	TGTGCCAGCAGTGTCCCCCAGACCCAGTACTTC	CASSVPQTQYF
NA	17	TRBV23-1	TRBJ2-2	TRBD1	TGCGCCAGCAGTTGGAGACAGGGTGGAGTTGGGACCGGGGAGCTGTTTTTT	CASSWRQGGVGTGELFF
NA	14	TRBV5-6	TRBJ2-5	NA	TGTGCCAGCAGATCCGGGACTCACCAAGAGACCCAGTACTTC	CASRSGTHQETQYF
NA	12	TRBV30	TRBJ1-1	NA	TGTGCCTGGAGGGCAGTTTGGGCTGAAGCTTTCTTT	CAWRAVWAEAFF
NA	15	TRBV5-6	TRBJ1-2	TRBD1	TGTGCCAGCAGCATGACCCTGGGACAGAACTATGGCTACACCTTC	CASSMTLGQNYGYTF
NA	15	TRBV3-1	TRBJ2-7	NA	TGTGCCAGCAGCCATACGGACGGGCTCTCGGGCGAGCAGTACTTC	CASSHTDGLSGEQYF
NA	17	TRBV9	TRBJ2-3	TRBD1	TGTGCCAGCAGCGTTGCGCCGGGACAGGGAGTTGGAAATACGCAGTATTTT	CASSVAPGQGVGNTQYF
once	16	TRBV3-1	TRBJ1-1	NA	TGTGCCAGCAGCCAAGATAGGCTGGGGGCGAGGACTGAAGCTTTCTTT	CASSQDRLGARTEAFF
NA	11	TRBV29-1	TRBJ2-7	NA	TGCAGCGTTGTGTCGGGGGAAAAGCAGTACTTC	CSVVSGEKQYF
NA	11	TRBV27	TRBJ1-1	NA	TGTGCCAGCGGGGGGAACACTGAAGCTTTCTTT	CASGGNTEAFF
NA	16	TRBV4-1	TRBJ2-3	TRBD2	TGCGCCAGCAGCCAAGATACTAGCGGGTCTGCAGATACGCAGTATTTT	CASSQDTSGSADTQYF
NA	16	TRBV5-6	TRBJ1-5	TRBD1	TGTGCCAGCAGCCCCTGGGACAGGGCGCCCAATCAGCCCCAGCATTTT	CASSPWDRAPNQPQHF
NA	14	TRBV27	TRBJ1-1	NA	TGTGCCAGCAGTTTAACCAGACTGAACACTGAAGCTTTCTTT	CASSLTRLNTEAFF
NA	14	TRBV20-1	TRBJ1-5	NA	TGCAGTGCTAGGGCATCCGACGGCAATCAGCCCCAGCATTTT	CSARASDGNQPQHF
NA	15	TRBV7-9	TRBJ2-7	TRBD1	TGTGCCAGCAGCTTAGTGGCAGGGGGCCCCTCCGAGCAGTACTTC	CASSLVAGGPSEQYF
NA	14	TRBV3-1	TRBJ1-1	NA	TGTGCCAGCAGCCTTCAGGGACGGTGGGCTGAAGCTTTCTTT	CASSLQGRWAEAFF
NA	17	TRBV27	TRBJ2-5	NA	TGTGCCAGCAGCCCCCGTGGGTCGGGTGTTCTTAGGGAGACCCAGTACTTC	CASSPRGSGVLRETQYF
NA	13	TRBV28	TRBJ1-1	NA	TGTGCCAGCAAATTAAACGGGGGCCGTGAAGCTTTCTTT	CASKLNGGREAFF
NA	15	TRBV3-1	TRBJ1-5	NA	TGTGCCAGCAGCCAAGGGGGGACTGTGCATCAGCCCCAGCATTTT	CASSQGGTVHQPQHF
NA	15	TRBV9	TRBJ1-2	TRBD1	TGTGCCAGCAGCGTCGGACCGGGCAGGGGGCTTCGCTACACCTTC	CASSVGPGRGLRYTF
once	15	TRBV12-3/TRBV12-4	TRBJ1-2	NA	TGTGCCAGCAGTTTTCATCCAGGAAATTTCTACGGCTACACCTTC	CASSFHPGNFYGYTF
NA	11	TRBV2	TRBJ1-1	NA	TGTGCCAGCGGCTTTGGGTCCGAAGCTTTCTTT	CASGFGSEAFF
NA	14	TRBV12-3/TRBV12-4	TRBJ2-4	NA	TGTGCCAGCAGAAACCAGGGGGCCAAAAACATTCAGTACTTC	CASRNQGAKNIQYF
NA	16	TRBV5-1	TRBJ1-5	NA	TGCGCCAGCAGCTTGGATGGCAGAAGTAGCAATCAGCCCCAGCATTTT	CASSLDGRSSNQPQHF
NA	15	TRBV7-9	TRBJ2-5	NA	TGTGCCAGCAGCTTAGACCACAACTGGGGAGAGACCCAGTACTTC	CASSLDHNWGETQYF
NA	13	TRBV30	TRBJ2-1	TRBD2	TGTGCCTGGAGTCGGGACTATCACAATGAGCAGTTCTTC	CAWSRDYHNEQFF